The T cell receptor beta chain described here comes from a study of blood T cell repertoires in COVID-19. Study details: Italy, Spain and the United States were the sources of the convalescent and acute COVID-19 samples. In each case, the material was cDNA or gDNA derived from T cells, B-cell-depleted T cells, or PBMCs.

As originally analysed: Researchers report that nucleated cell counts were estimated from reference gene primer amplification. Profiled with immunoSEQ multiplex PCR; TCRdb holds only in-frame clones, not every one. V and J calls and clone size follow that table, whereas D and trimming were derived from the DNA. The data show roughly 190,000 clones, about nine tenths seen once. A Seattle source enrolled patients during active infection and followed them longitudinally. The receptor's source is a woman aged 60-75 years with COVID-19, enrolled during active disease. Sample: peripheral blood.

Written as DNA, the CDR3 is TGTGCCAGCAGTTCATCTAACTATGGCTACACCTTC. The encoded protein is CASSSSNYGYTF. The chain links TRBV5-5 to TRBJ1-2; D gene ambiguous. The CDR3 is 12 amino acids. The V end was cut by 5 bases, the J end by 0 bases, with 5 bases between. Germline values: CDR1 SGHKS, CDR2 YYEKEE (reference sequence).